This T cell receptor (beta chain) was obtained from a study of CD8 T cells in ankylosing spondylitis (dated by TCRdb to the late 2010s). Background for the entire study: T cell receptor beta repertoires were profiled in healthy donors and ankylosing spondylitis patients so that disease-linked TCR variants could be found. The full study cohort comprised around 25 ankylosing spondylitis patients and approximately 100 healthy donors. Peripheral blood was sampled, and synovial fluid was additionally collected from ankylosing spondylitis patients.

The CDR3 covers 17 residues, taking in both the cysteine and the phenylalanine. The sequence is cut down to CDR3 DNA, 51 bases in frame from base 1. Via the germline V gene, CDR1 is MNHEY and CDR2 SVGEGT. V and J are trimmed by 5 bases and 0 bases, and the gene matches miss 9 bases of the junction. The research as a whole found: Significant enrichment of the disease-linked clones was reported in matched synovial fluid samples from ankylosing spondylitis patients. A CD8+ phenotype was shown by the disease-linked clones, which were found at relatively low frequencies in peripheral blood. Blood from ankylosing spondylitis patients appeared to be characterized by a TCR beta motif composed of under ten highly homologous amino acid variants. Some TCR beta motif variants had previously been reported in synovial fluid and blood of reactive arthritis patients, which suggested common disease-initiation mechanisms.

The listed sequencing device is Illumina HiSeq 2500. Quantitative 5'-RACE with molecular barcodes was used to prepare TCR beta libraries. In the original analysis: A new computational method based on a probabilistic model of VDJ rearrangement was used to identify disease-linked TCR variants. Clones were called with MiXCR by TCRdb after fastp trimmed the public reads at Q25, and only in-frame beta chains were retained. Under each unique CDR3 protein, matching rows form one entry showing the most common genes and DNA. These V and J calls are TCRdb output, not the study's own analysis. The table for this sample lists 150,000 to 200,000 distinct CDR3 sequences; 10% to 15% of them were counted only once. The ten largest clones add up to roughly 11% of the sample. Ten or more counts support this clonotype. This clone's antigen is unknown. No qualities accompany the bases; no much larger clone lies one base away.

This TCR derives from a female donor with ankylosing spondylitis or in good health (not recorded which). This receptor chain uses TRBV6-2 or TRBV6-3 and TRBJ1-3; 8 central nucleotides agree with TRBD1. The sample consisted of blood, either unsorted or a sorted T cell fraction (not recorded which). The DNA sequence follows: TGTGCCAGCAGTCGATGGGACAGGTCCGTCTCTGGAAACACCATATATTTT. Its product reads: CASSRWDRSVSGNTIYF.